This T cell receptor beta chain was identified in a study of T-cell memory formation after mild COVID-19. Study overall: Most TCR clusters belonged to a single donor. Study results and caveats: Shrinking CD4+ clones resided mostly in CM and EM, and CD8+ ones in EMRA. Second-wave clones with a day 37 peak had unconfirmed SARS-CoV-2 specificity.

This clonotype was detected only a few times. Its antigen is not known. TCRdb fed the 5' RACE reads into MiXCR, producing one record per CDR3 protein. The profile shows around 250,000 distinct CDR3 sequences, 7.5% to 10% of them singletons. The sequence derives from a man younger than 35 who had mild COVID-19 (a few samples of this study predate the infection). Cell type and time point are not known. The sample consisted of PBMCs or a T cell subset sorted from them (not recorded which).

This chain's CDR3 is CASSLDVGALGASYGYTF. The CDR3 nucleotides are TGTGCCAGCAGCTTAGACGTCGGCGCCTTGGGGGCCTCCTATGGCTACACCTTC. The chain is built from TRBV7-2 and TRBJ1-2; D may be TRBD1 (6 bases). The germline CDR1 and CDR2 sequences are SGHTA and FQGNSA. V shed 1 base and J shed 4 bases, with 22 bases lying between them. CDR3 length: 18 amino acids.